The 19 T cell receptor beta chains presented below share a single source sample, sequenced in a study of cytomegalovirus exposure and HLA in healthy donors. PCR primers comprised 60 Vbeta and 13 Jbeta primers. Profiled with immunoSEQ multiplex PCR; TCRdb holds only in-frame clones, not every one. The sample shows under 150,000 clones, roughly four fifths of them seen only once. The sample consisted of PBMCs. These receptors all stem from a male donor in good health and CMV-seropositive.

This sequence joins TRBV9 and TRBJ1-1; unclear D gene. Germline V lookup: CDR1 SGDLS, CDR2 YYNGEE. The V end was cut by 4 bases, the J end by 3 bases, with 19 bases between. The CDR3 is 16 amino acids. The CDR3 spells CASSPAGERWDTEAFF. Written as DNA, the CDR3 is TGTGCCAGCAGCCCTGCCGGTGAGCGTTGGGACACTGAAGCTTTCTTT.

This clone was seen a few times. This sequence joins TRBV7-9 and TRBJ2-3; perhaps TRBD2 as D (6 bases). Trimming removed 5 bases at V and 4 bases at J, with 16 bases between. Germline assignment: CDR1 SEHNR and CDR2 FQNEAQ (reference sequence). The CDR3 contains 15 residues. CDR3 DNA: TGTGCCAGCAGCCCGGGGACTTATACCCCAGATACGCAGTATTTT. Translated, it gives CASSPGTYTPDTQYF.

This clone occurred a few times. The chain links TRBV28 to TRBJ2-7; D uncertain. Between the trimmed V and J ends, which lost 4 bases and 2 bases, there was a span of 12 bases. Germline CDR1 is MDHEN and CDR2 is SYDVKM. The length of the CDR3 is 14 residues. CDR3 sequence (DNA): TGTGCCAGCAGTTACGACGGTACTACCTACGAGCAGTACTTC. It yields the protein CASSYDGTTYEQYF.

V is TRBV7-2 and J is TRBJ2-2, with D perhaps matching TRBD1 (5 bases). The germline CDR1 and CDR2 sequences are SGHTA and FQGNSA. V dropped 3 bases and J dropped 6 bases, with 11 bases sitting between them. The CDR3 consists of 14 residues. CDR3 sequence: CASSFNGASGELFF. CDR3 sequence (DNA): TGTGCCAGCAGCTTCAATGGGGCTTCCGGGGAGCTGTTTTTT.

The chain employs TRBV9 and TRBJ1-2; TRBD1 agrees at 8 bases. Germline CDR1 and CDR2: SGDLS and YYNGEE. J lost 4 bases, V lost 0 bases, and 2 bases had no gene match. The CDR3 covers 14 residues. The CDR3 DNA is TGTGCCAGCAGCGTAGGGACAGGGACCTATGGCTACACCTTC. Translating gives CASSVGTGTYGYTF.

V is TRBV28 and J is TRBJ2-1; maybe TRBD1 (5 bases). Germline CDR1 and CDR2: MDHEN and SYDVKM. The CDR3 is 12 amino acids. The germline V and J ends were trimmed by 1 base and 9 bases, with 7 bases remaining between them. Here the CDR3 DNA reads TGTGCCAGCAGTTTATCAGGGCTTGAGCAGTTCTTC. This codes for CASSLSGLEQFF.

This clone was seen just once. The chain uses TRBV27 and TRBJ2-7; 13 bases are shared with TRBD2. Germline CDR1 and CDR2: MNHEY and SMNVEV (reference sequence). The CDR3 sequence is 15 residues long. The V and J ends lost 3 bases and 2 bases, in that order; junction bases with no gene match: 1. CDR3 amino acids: CASSFGLAGAYEQYF. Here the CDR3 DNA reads TGTGCCAGCAGTTTCGGACTAGCGGGAGCCTACGAGCAGTACTTC.

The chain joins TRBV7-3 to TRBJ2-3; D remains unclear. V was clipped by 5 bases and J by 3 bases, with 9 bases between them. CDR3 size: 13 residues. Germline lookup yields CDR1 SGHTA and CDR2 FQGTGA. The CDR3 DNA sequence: TGTGCCAGCAGCCTACAGAATACAGATACGCAGTATTTT. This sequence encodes CASSLQNTDTQYF. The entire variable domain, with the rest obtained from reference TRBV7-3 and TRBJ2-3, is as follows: GAGVSQTPSNKVTEKGKYVELRCDPISGHTALYWYRQSLGQGPEFLIYFQGTGAADDSGLPNDRFFAVRPEGSVSTLKIQRTERGDSAVYLCASSLQNTDTQYFGPGTRLTVL.

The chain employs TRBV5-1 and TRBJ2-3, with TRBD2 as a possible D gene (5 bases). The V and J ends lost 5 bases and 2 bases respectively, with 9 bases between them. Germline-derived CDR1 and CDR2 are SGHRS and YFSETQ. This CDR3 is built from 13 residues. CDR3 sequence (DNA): TGCGCCAGCAGTCAGCGGTCCACAGATACGCAGTATTTT. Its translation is CASSQRSTDTQYF.

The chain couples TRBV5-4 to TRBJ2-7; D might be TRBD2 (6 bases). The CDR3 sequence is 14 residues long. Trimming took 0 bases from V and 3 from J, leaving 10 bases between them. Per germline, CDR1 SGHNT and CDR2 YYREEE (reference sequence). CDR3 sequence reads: CASSLAASDYEQYF. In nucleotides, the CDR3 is TGTGCCAGCAGCTTGGCGGCTAGCGACTACGAGCAGTACTTC.

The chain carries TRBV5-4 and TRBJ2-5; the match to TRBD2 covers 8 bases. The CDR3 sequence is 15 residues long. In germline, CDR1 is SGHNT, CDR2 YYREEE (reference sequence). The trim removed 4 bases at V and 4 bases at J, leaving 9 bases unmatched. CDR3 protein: CASSHPSAGAETQYF. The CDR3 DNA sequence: TGTGCCAGCAGCCACCCCTCAGCGGGGGCAGAGACCCAGTACTTC.

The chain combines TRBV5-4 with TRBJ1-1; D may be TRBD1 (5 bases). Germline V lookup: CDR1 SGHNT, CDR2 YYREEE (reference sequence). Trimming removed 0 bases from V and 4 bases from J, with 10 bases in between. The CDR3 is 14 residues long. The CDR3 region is CASSLGGPSTEAFF. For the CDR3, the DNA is TGTGCCAGCAGCTTGGGGGGCCCCAGCACTGAAGCTTTCTTT.

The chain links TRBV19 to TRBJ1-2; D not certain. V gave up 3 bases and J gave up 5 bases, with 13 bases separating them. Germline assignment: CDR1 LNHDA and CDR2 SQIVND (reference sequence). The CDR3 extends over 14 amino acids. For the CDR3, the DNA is TGTGCCAGTAGTATCAACACAGAAATATATGGCTACACCTTC. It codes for CASSINTEIYGYTF.

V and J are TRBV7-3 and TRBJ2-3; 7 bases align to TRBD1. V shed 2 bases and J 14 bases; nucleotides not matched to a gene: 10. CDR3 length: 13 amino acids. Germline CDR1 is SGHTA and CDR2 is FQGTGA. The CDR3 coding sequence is TGTGCCAGCAGCTTAGCCCCGGGACAGTCATCGTATTTT. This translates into CASSLAPGQSSYF.

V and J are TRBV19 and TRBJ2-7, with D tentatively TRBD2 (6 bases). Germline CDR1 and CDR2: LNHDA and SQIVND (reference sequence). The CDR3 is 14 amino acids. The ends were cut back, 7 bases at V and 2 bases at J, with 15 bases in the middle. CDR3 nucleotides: TGTGCCAGTAAATCCGGGACTGGAGCCTACGAGCAGTACTTC. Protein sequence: CASKSGTGAYEQYF.

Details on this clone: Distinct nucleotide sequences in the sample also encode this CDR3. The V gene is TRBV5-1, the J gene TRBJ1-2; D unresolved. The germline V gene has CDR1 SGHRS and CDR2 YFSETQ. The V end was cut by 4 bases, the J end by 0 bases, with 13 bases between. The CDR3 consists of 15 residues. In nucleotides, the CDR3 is TGCGCCAGCAGCCCCAGAGGTCAATCTAACTATGGCTACACCTTC. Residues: CASSPRGQSNYGYTF.

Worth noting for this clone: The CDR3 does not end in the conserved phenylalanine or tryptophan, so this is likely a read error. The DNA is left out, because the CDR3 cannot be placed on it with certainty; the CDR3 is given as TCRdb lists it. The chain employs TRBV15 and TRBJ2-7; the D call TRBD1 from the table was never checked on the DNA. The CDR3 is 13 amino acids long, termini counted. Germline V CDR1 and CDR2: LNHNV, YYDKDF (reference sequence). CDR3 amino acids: CATSRDVGTGAHI.

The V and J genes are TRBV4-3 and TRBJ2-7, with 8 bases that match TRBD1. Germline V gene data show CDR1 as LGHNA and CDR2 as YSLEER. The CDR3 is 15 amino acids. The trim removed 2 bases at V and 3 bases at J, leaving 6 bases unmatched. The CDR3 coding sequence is TGCGCCAGCAGCCAAAGGACAGGGACCTTCTACGAGCAGTACTTC. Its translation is CASSQRTGTFYEQYF.

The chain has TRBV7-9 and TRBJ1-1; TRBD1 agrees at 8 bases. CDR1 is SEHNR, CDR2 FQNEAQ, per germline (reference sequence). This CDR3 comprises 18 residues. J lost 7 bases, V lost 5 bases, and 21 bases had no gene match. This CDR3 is CASSLPSSIPGGSYEAFF. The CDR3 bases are TGTGCCAGCAGCCTCCCATCTTCAATCCCAGGGGGCTCTTATGAAGCTTTCTTT.